Below, 9 T cell receptor beta chains from the same sample are listed, as sequenced in a study of T cell clonality in common variable immunodeficiency. Their cognate antigens are unknown. Study observations and caveats: Common variable immunodeficiency TCR beta sequences reportedly had fewer deletions and N-nucleotide insertions.

Assay used: immunoSEQ multiplex PCR; TCRdb lists only in-frame clones, some missing. This sample has approximately 30,000 clones, each found more than once. The material sequenced was peripheral blood mononuclear cells. The receptors come from a human donor with common variable immunodeficiency.

Notes on this clone: The CDR3 end falls 3 residues outside the read, so it is completed with the germline J gene. J is TRBJ2-7 and V is TRBV2; TRBD1 matches at 7 bases. Trimming removed 6 bases from V and 3 bases from J; junction bases left unmatched: 11. Germline values: CDR1 SNHLY, CDR2 FYNNEI. This CDR3 has 15 amino acids. CDR3 in amino acids: CASRASLTGNYEQYF. CDR3 bases read: TGTGCCAGCAGGGCGAGCTTGACAGGGAACTACGAG.

About this clone: The read ends 3 residues early relative to the CDR3; the germline J gene fills the gap. V gene TRBV11-3 combines with J gene TRBJ2-5, with TRBD2 as a possible D gene (6 bases). Germline loops: CDR1 SGHNT, CDR2 YENEEA. The CDR3 sequence is 13 residues long. V lost 4 bases and J 5 bases, leaving 11 bases between the germline ends. The covered CDR3 bases are TGTGCCAGCAGCTCGGGACTGGGGGAGACC. Its protein is CASSSGLGET. The whole CDR3 region reads CASSSGLGETQYF.

This clone has only a few counts. Coverage ceases 3 residues before the CDR3 finishes, and the germline J gene fills in the end. The chain recombines TRBV7-9 with TRBJ1-1; no firm D call. Germline V gene data show CDR1 as SEHNR and CDR2 as FQNEAQ (reference sequence). Trimming took 1 base from V and 1 from J, leaving 7 bases between them. This CDR3 spans 14 amino acids. The part of the CDR3 DNA that was read is TGTGCCAGCAGCTTAGAGGCAGGGAACACTGAA. Encoded protein: CASSLEAGNTE. The CDR3 in its entirety is CASSLEAGNTEAFF.

This clone was observed at least ten times. The CDR3 is cut off 3 residues early in the read; its end comes from the germline J gene. The chain carries TRBV5-4 and TRBJ1-2; D possibly corresponds to TRBD1 (6 bases). The CDR3 extends over 15 amino acids. Trimming cost V 0 bases and J 7 bases, with 16 bases left between them. CDR1 and CDR2 (germline): SGHNT, YYREEE (reference sequence). CDR3 region: CASSLVRGASGGYTF. CDR3 DNA, as far as it was read: TGTGCCAGCAGCTTGGTACGGGGGGCGAGCGGTGGC.

Worth noting for this clone: The read halts 3 residues ahead of the CDR3 end, with the missing end drawn from the germline J gene. The chain combines TRBV20-1 with TRBJ2-1, with a tentative D call TRBD2 (5 bases). CDR3 size: 12 residues. CDR1 DFQATT and CDR2 SNEGSKA come from the germline V gene (reference sequence). V was pared by 3 bases and J by 8 bases, with 11 bases between. The CDR3 is CSASKASYEQFF. The CDR3 bases that were read are TGCAGTGCTAGTAAGGCTAGCTATGAG.

Note on this clone: The read terminates 3 residues before the CDR3 end, so the remaining end is supplied by the germline J gene. This chain joins TRBV7-2 and TRBJ2-1, with D tentatively TRBD1 (6 bases). Trimming stripped 3 bases from V and 4 bases from J, with 13 bases between. The CDR3 runs 15 residues. Germline CDR1 is SGHTA and CDR2 is FQGNSA. CDR3 bases read: TGTGCCAGCAGCTTCGGCAGGGGTTTTTACAATGAG. Amino acid sequence: CASSFGRGFYNE. The CDR3 in full is CASSFGRGFYNEQFF.

As regards this clone: The junction and the germline gene differ at one end; a read error may be behind it. CDR3 DNA (partial): TGTGCCAGCAGTCAAGCCGGGACTGTACTGATTTTCAACTATGGC. Its translation is CASSQAGTVLIFNYG. The complete CDR3 sequence is CASSQAGTVLIFNYGYTF. V is TRBV6-1 and J is TRBJ1-2; TRBD1 is a possible D gene (5 bases). The sequence runs out 3 residues before the end of the CDR3; the remainder is reconstructed from the germline J gene. Germline V gene sequence: CDR1 MNHNS, CDR2 SASEGT. The CDR3 runs 18 residues.

There are many counts of this clone. The read is 3 residues too short to cover the CDR3 end, so that end is filled in from the germline J gene. This chain links TRBV19 with TRBJ1-6; TRBD1 matches at 7 bases. With V trimmed by 3 bases and J by 10 bases, 24 bases remained unmatched. This CDR3 is built from 20 residues. The germline V gene has CDR1 LNHDA and CDR2 SQIVND (reference sequence). The CDR3 sequence: CASSIVFETGTNHRMSPLHF. CDR3 DNA (partial): TGTGCCAGTAGTATCGTATTCGAGACAGGGACGAATCATCGTATGTCACCC.

This clone was counted at least ten times. The junction and the germline gene differ at one end; a read error may be behind it. The CDR3 end is not reached by the read, which stops 3 residues before it; the germline J gene fills it in. The chain is built from TRBV7-7 and TRBJ2-3, with 8 bases lining up with TRBD2. From germline, CDR1 is SSHAT and CDR2 FNYEAQ (reference sequence). CDR3 length equals 16 residues. The CDR3 reads CASSLGAGGSTDTQYF. Partial CDR3 DNA: TGTGCTAGCAGCTTAGGGGCGGGGGGAAGCACAGATACG.